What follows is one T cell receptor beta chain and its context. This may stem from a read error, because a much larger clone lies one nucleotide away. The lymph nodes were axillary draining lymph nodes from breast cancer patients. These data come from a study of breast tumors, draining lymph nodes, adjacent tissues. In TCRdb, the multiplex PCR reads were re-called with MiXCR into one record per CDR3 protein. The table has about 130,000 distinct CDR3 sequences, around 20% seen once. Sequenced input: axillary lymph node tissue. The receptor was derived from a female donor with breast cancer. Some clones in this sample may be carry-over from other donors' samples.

The CDR3 spells CAWSVRYSYGYTF. The CDR3 DNA reads as TGTGCCTGGAGTGTAAGGTATAGCTATGGCTACACCTTC. The chain employs TRBV30 and TRBJ1-2, with D hard to call. The V end was cut by 0 bases, the J end by 4 bases, with 9 bases between. The CDR3 loop spans 13 amino acids. Germline V lookup: CDR1 GTSNPN, CDR2 SVGIG (reference sequence).